What follows are 9 T cell receptor beta chains derived from one specimen sequenced in a study of cytomegalovirus exposure and HLA in healthy donors. Amplification used 60 Vbeta primers and 13 Jbeta primers. Profiling relied on immunoSEQ multiplex PCR, and the TCRdb table lists in-frame clones only, not all of them. Of under 130,000 clones in the sample, over 70% were seen once. The sample comprised PBMCs. The receptors were sampled from a male donor in good health and CMV-seronegative.

The chain uses TRBV7-9 and TRBJ2-7; 7 bases match TRBD1. Germline CDR1 reads SEHNR; CDR2 reads FQNEAQ (reference sequence). This CDR3 contains 13 residues. Trimming took 5 bases from V and 4 from J; bases not matched to a gene: 5. The CDR3 region has the DNA TGTGCCAGCAGCGAAAAACAGGGGTACGAGCAGTACTTC. It codes for CASSEKQGYEQYF.

The chain employs TRBV10-2 and TRBJ1-1; D is undetermined. The CDR3 extends over 16 amino acids. CDR1 WSHSY and CDR2 SAAADI come from the germline V gene. With 4 bases removed from V and 4 bases from J, the gap between germline ends came to 19 bases. The DNA for the CDR3 is TGCGCCAGCAGTGGCCGGAGGGAGGGTGTAAGCACTGAAGCTTTCTTT. It translates to CASSGRREGVSTEAFF.

The V call is TRBV7-9, the J call TRBJ1-4; 9 nucleotides align to TRBD1. V shed 5 bases, J shed 6 bases, and the junction held 7 bases outside the gene matches. This CDR3 has 15 residues. CDR1 SEHNR and CDR2 FQNEAQ come from the germline V gene (reference sequence). The chain's CDR3 is CASSAQTGGYEKLFF. The CDR3 nucleotides read TGTGCCAGCAGCGCCCAGACAGGGGGATATGAAAAACTGTTTTTT. The full variable domain, its missing parts supplied by reference TRBV7-9 and TRBJ1-4, is DTGVSQNPRHKITKRGQNVTFRCDPISEHNRLYWYRQTLGQGPEFLTYFQNEAQLEKSRLLSDRFSAERPKGSFSTLEIQRTEQGDSAMYLCASSAQTGGYEKLFFGSGTQLSVL.

This rearrangement joins TRBV19 to TRBJ2-1; unclear D gene. Germline V gives CDR1 LNHDA, CDR2 SQIVND (reference sequence). V was pared by 8 bases and J by 7 bases, with 6 bases between. CDR3 length: 10 residues. In DNA form, the CDR3 reads TGTGCCAGTTTCTTTAATGAGCAGTTCTTC. It encodes CASFFNEQFF.

The chain recombines TRBV19 with TRBJ2-7; TRBD2 might be the D (5 bases). CDR3 length: 15 amino acids. CDR1 LNHDA and CDR2 SQIVND come from the germline V gene (reference sequence). V shed 2 bases and J shed 3 bases, with 14 bases lying between them. In DNA form, the CDR3 reads TGTGCCAGTAGTATATTAGTGGGAGCTAACTACGAGCAGTACTTC. The encoded protein is CASSILVGANYEQYF.

CDR3 sequence (DNA): TGTGCCAGCAGTGAATTTGGCCTCCAAGAGACCCAGTACTTC. Its translation: CASSEFGLQETQYF. The chain combines TRBV25-1 with TRBJ2-5; D remains ambiguous. This CDR3 spans 14 amino acids. V lost 1 base, J lost 1 base, and 7 bases lay in between. Per the germline V gene, CDR1 is MGHDK and CDR2 is SYGVNS.

This clone was observed a few times. The V gene is TRBV9, the J gene TRBJ2-2; 12 bases are a match to TRBD2. Germline values: CDR1 SGDLS, CDR2 YYNGEE. The ends lost 4 bases at V and 5 bases at J; junction bases unmatched: 9. There are 17 residues in the CDR3. The CDR3 region has the DNA TGTGCCAGCAGCCCCCGACTAGCGGGAGATCGTACCGGGGAGCTGTTTTTT. Translation gives CASSPRLAGDRTGELFF.

The V call is TRBV5-1, the J call TRBJ2-1, with 8 bases fitting TRBD2. Germline V gene data show CDR1 as SGHRS and CDR2 as YFSETQ. The CDR3 consists of 15 residues. Germline trimming cut 1 base from V and 11 bases from J; bases unmatched to any gene: 11. The CDR3 nucleotides read TGCGCCAGCAGCTTGCGTCAAGCGGGGGTGAATAAGCAGTTCTTC. This sequence encodes CASSLRQAGVNKQFF.

This sequence joins TRBV28 and TRBJ2-7, with D tentatively TRBD1 (5 bases). The V and J ends lost 1 base and 5 bases respectively, with 6 bases between them. The germline gives CDR1 MDHEN, CDR2 SYDVKM. The CDR3 is 12 residues long. This CDR3 is CASSLSGNEQYF. Here the CDR3 DNA reads TGTGCCAGCAGTTTATCAGGGAACGAGCAGTACTTC.